The rows below give T cell receptor beta chains drawn from one sample of a study of blood T cells in healthy people across ages. TCRdb redid the calling of the 5' RACE reads with MiXCR, one entry per CDR3 protein. This sample has under 850,000 distinct CDR3 sequences, with approximately 35% found just once. The sample comprised blood. Receptors originate from a man aged 18 to 29 in good health. Each CDR3 is given with its conserved first and last residue. A D gene is named only where the DNA matches it firmly. Expanded clones get a size class; other rows say once, few or many, or leave the size out.

.	TRBD2	TRBJ2-1	TRBV12-3/TRBV12-4	CASRTAGLAVYNEQFF	TGTGCCAGCAGGACCGCGGGACTAGCGGTTTACAATGAGCAGTTCTTC
few	.	TRBJ1-5	TRBV2	CASRSRVGSNQPQHF	TGTGCCAGCAGGAGCAGGGTAGGAAGCAATCAGCCCCAGCATTTT
.	.	TRBJ1-4	TRBV20-1	CSARDPTSPGEKLFF	TGCAGTGCTAGAGATCCGACGTCCCCGGGAGAAAAACTGTTTTTT
many	TRBD2	TRBJ2-2	TRBV9	CASSVGGANTGELFF	TGTGCCAGCAGTGTCGGGGGGGCGAACACCGGGGAGCTGTTTTTT
few	TRBD1	TRBJ1-2	TRBV7-2	CASSLWTGDGYTF	TGTGCCAGCAGCTTATGGACAGGGGATGGCTACACCTTC
many	.	TRBJ2-5	TRBV6-5	CASSTGFQETQYF	TGTGCCAGCAGTACAGGGTTCCAAGAGACCCAGTACTTC
.	.	TRBJ1-2	TRBV29-1	CSVDLGGGHYGYTF	TGCAGCGTTGACCTTGGGGGAGGCCACTATGGCTACACCTTC
.	.	TRBJ2-7	TRBV7-9	CASSLGISEQYF	TGTGCCAGCAGCTTAGGGATCAGCGAGCAGTACTTC
many	.	TRBJ1-2	TRBV4-1	CASSPYQGAEANYGYTF	TGCGCCAGCAGCCCATACCAGGGAGCGGAGGCTAACTATGGCTACACCTTC
.	.	TRBJ2-2	TRBV7-3	CAIWGPSSNTGELFF	TGTGCCATATGGGGGCCTAGCTCGAACACCGGGGAGCTGTTTTTT
many	.	TRBJ2-3	TRBV12-3/TRBV12-4	CASTPAPGSTDTQYF	TGTGCCAGCACCCCAGCCCCGGGCAGTACAGATACGCAGTATTTT
.	.	TRBJ2-3	TRBV20-1	CSARILGSPEGTDTQYF	TGCAGTGCTAGAATTCTGGGGTCTCCCGAGGGGACAGATACGCAGTATTTT
few	.	TRBJ1-6	TRBV28	CASTQAGDSPLHF	TGTGCCAGCACGCAGGCCGGGGATTCACCCCTCCACTTT
.	TRBD2	TRBJ2-1	TRBV7-2	CASSLGGGRGETQFF	TGTGCCAGCAGCTTAGGCGGGGGTAGGGGAGAGACCCAGTTCTTC
.	TRBD1	TRBJ1-4	TRBV25-1	CASSAYRGHNEKLFF	TGTGCCAGCAGTGCTTACAGGGGACATAATGAAAAACTGTTTTTT
few	.	TRBJ1-1	TRBV7-8	CASRLRQAGYDTEAFF	TGTGCCAGCAGGTTGAGACAGGCGGGGTATGACACTGAAGCTTTCTTT
few	.	TRBJ1-2	TRBV27	CASSLGTGSGYTF	TGTGCCAGCAGTTTGGGAACAGGGTCTGGCTACACCTTC
few	.	TRBJ1-5	TRBV20-1	CSASGGKYSNQPQHF	TGCAGTGCCAGTGGGGGGAAATATAGCAATCAGCCCCAGCATTTT
few	.	TRBJ2-1	TRBV20-1	CSARDPRRVDEQFF	TGCAGTGCTAGAGATCCGCGCAGGGTCGATGAGCAGTTCTTC
few	TRBD2	TRBJ2-1	TRBV29-1	CSVETATNSGGKSGNEQFF	TGCAGCGTTGAGACGGCGACGAATAGCGGGGGCAAATCGGGGAATGAGCAGTTCTTC
.	.	TRBJ2-1	TRBV7-9	CASSLSPCEQFF	TGTGCCAGCAGCTTATCCCCGTGTGAGCAGTTCTTC
.	TRBD1	TRBJ2-7	TRBV20-1	CSARPQGVLYEQYF	TGCAGTGCTAGACCTCAGGGGGTCCTCTACGAGCAGTACTTC
many	.	TRBJ1-4	TRBV4-1	CASSQVEKLFF	TGCGCCAGCAGCCAAGTCGAAAAACTGTTTTTT
.	.	TRBJ2-7	TRBV7-3	CASSLLLRTDADNEQYF	TGTGCCAGCAGCCTCCTCCTCAGGACCGACGCCGACAATGAGCAGTACTTC
few	.	TRBJ1-2	TRBV7-2	CASSLVTGLGTANYGYTF	TGTGCCAGCAGCTTAGTAACCGGTTTGGGGACGGCTAACTATGGCTACACCTTC
.	.	TRBJ2-1	TRBV7-2	CASTLPRDEQFF	TGTGCCAGCACCCTCCCGAGGGATGAGCAGTTCTTC
.	.	TRBJ1-1	TRBV7-2	CASSPAREGTEAFF	TGTGCCAGCAGCCCCGCGAGGGAGGGGACTGAAGCTTTCTTT